The 4 T cell receptor beta chains given below trace back to one sample, sequenced in a study of T cells in Graves' hyperthyroidism and ophthalmopathy. There were TCR beta CDR3 regions amplified from RNA transcripts. The HTBI primer set was used in a first-round RT-PCR of the TCR CDR3. TCRdb reprocessed the multiplex PCR reads via MiXCR and lists one record per CDR3 protein. The sample gives roughly 740,000 distinct CDR3 sequences, about a sixth of which show up once; around 8% is in the top ten. Sequencing input: blood. Receptor source: a man between 18 and 35 years old with Graves' hyperthyroidism.

The gene calls are TRBV7-8 and TRBJ1-1, with 12 positions matching TRBD1. The germline V gene has CDR1 SGHVS and CDR2 FQNEAQ. This CDR3 spans 15 amino acids. The J segment lost 4 bases and the V segment lost 5 bases, leaving 5 bases of the junction unmatched. CDR3 sequence: CASSIGTGGLTEAFF. The CDR3 nucleotides are TGTGCCAGCAGCATAGGGACAGGGGGCCTCACTGAAGCTTTCTTT.

This clonotype was detected a few times. V usage is TRBV13 and J usage is TRBJ1-1; D possibly corresponds to TRBD1 (6 bases). CDR3 length: 16 amino acids. In germline, CDR1 is PRHDT, CDR2 FYEKMQ (reference sequence). Between the trimmed V and J ends, which lost 2 bases and 5 bases, there was a span of 18 bases. This CDR3 is CASSLRGFGVGTEAFF. The CDR3 DNA reads as TGTGCCAGCAGCTTAAGGGGGTTCGGGGTTGGTACTGAAGCTTTCTTT.

The chain links TRBV18 to TRBJ2-7; 16 bases fit TRBD2. The V gene end was trimmed by 3 bases and the J gene end by 6 bases; junction bases not matched to a gene: 5. The CDR3 has 16 residues. Germline V CDR1 and CDR2: KGHSH, LQKENI. Written as DNA, the CDR3 is TGTGCCAGCTCACCCGTGGGACTAGCGGGAGGGCTCGAGCAGTACTTC. Amino acid sequence: CASSPVGLAGGLEQYF.

The chain carries TRBV27 and TRBJ2-4, with D unresolved. The CDR3 contains 13 residues. Trimming stripped 0 bases from V and 10 bases from J, with 10 bases between. Per germline, CDR1 MNHEY and CDR2 SMNVEV (reference sequence). This CDR3 reads CASSLSRLGIQYF. CDR3 nucleotide sequence: TGTGCCAGCAGTTTATCCAGGTTGGGGATTCAGTACTTC.